These 20 T cell receptor beta chains were sequenced from one sample in a study of blood T cell repertoires in COVID-19. This table comes from immunoSEQ multiplex PCR, and its TCRdb copy is limited to in-frame clones, with some not included. The table shows approximately 82,000 clones, with roughly 91% occurring only once. Sequencing used PBMCs or T cells enriched from blood (not recorded which). These receptors all stem from a woman aged 50 to 65 with acute COVID-19.

V is TRBV27 and J is TRBJ1-5, with TRBD1 as a possible D gene (5 bases). The CDR3 contains 13 residues. Trimming removed 5 bases from V and 5 bases from J, with 10 bases in between. CDR1 is MNHEY, CDR2 SMNVEV, per germline (reference sequence). In DNA, the CDR3 is TGTGCCAGCAGTCGGACACCTTATCAGCCCCAGCATTTT. Translation: CASSRTPYQPQHF.

The genes are TRBV27 and TRBJ1-2; D may be TRBD1 (6 bases). The V and J ends lost 8 bases and 4 bases respectively, with 17 bases between them. Germline CDR1 is MNHEY and CDR2 is SMNVEV (reference sequence). The CDR3 loop spans 14 amino acids. The CDR3 reads CASGGTGTGYGYTF. As DNA, the CDR3 is TGTGCCAGCGGAGGAACAGGGACGGGCTATGGCTACACCTTC.

The chain combines TRBV7-2 with TRBJ2-7; 12 nucleotides align to TRBD1. The CDR3 extends over 14 amino acids. V dropped 8 bases and J dropped 6; count of bases not matched to a gene: 8. Germline CDR1 SGHTA, CDR2 FQGNSA. DNA for the CDR3: TGTGCCAGCGGCACCGGGACAGGGGGCTTCGAGCAGTACTTC. The encoded protein is CASGTGTGGFEQYF.

V and J are TRBV29-1 and TRBJ1-1; D uncertain. CDR3 length: 13 amino acids. V gave up 2 bases and J gave up 4 bases, with 11 bases separating them. Germline V gene data show CDR1 as SQVTM and CDR2 as ANQGSEA. The CDR3 sequence is CSVETDRSTEAFF. CDR3 DNA: TGCAGCGTTGAAACAGACCGAAGCACTGAAGCTTTCTTT.

The CDR3 spells CASSHNLRDSLEYF. The CDR3 nucleotides read TGTGCCAGCAGCCATAATCTCCGGGACAGCTTAGAGTACTTC. The rearrangement uses TRBV11-2 and TRBJ2-7; 7 bases are a match to TRBD1. The CDR3 extends over 14 amino acids. Germline CDR1 is SGHAT and CDR2 is FQNNGV. V lost 5 bases and J lost 11; bases outside the gene matches: 15.

This rearrangement joins TRBV27 to TRBJ2-1; 9 positions match TRBD2. J gave up 6 bases and V 6 bases, and 6 bases lay outside the gene matches. Germline V gene lookup returns CDR1 MNHEY and CDR2 SMNVEV (reference sequence). The CDR3 has 14 residues. In DNA form, the CDR3 reads TGTGCCAGCAGCCCGGGACTAGCAGGCAATGAGCAGTTCTTC. Protein sequence: CASSPGLAGNEQFF.

The V call is TRBV25-1, the J call TRBJ1-2; D possibly corresponds to TRBD1 (6 bases). The germline V and J ends were trimmed by 5 bases and 3 bases, with 13 bases remaining between them. The CDR3 sequence is 14 residues long. Germline assignment: CDR1 MGHDK and CDR2 SYGVNS. This chain's CDR3 is CASSPRQDHYGYTF. CDR3 nucleotides: TGTGCCAGCAGTCCGAGACAGGACCACTATGGCTACACCTTC.

The gene calls are TRBV27 and TRBJ2-1; D possibly corresponds to TRBD2 (6 bases). Trimming removed 1 base at V and 7 bases at J, with 8 bases between. The CDR3 loop spans 13 amino acids. From germline, CDR1 is MNHEY and CDR2 SMNVEV (reference sequence). CDR3 sequence: CASSLWGGNEQFF. The CDR3 DNA sequence: TGTGCCAGCAGTTTATGGGGAGGTAATGAGCAGTTCTTC.

The rearrangement links TRBV29-1 to TRBJ2-5; the match to TRBD2 covers 7 bases. J lost 2 bases, V lost 4 bases, and 7 bases had no gene match. CDR1 is SQVTM and CDR2 is ANQGSEA in the germline V gene. The CDR3 has 14 amino acids. The CDR3 sequence is CSVVGGKTQETQYF. The CDR3 DNA is TGCAGCGTTGTGGGAGGGAAAACACAAGAGACCCAGTACTTC.

The rearrangement uses TRBV19 and TRBJ1-1; 7 bases line up with TRBD1. Losses at the gene ends were 7 bases for V and 5 bases for J; bases not matched to a gene: 7. From germline, CDR1 is LNHDA and CDR2 SQIVND (reference sequence). The CDR3 contains 13 residues. The CDR3 region has the DNA TGTGCCAGTACTGGAGGGGGCAGAACTGAAGCTTTCTTT. Translated, it gives CASTGGGRTEAFF.

The genes are TRBV11-1 and TRBJ1-1; D ambiguous. CDR3 size: 14 residues. Between the trimmed V and J ends, which lost 2 bases and 7 bases, there was a span of 14 bases. Per germline, CDR1 SGHAT and CDR2 FQDESV (reference sequence). The chain's CDR3 is CASSLFEGFVEAFF. CDR3 nucleotides: TGTGCCAGCAGCTTATTCGAGGGTTTCGTTGAAGCTTTCTTT.

V and J are TRBV7-3 and TRBJ2-7; 8 nucleotides match TRBD1. V lost 5 bases, J lost 7 bases, and 13 bases stayed unmatched. The germline CDR1 and CDR2 sequences are SGHTA and FQGTGA. The CDR3 is 15 residues long. The CDR3 loop is CASSIGLTGVEEQYF. In DNA, the CDR3 is TGTGCCAGCAGCATAGGACTGACAGGGGTGGAGGAGCAGTACTTC.

The chain combines TRBV3-1 (or the pseudogene TRBV3-2) with TRBJ2-3; TRBD2 aligns across 9 bases. The CDR3 contains 16 residues. Germline CDR1 and CDR2: LGHDT and YNNKEL (reference sequence). V shed 4 bases and J 0 bases; nucleotides not matched to a gene: 5. CDR3 protein: CASSPWLAGSTDTQYF. DNA of the CDR3: TGTGCCAGCAGCCCTTGGCTAGCGGGAAGCACAGATACGCAGTATTTT.

A single count supports this clone. The CDR3 DNA reads as TGTGCCAGCAGCGTGACCTACAGGGGAGGAAATGAGCAGTTCTTC. Translation: CASSVTYRGGNEQFF. This rearrangement joins TRBV11-3 to TRBJ2-1; possibly TRBD1 for D (7 bases). Trimming stripped 5 bases from V and 7 bases from J, with 18 bases between. The CDR3 runs 15 residues. Germline V gives CDR1 SGHNT, CDR2 YENEEA.

This clone was seen more than once but under ten times. The J gene is TRBJ1-2, the V gene TRBV18; 12 bases agree with TRBD1. V lost 3 bases to trimming and J lost 6 bases; unmatched junction nucleotides: 5. The CDR3 is 15 residues long. The germline V gene encodes CDR1 KGHSH and CDR2 LQKENI. The CDR3: CASSPGTGGRNGYTF. CDR3 DNA sequence: TGTGCCAGCTCACCCGGGACAGGGGGCAGGAATGGCTACACCTTC.

This rearrangement joins TRBV19 to TRBJ2-6; 8 bases fit TRBD1. Losses at the gene ends were 7 bases for V and 3 bases for J; bases not matched to a gene: 8. The CDR3 contains 16 residues. The germline V gene encodes CDR1 LNHDA and CDR2 SQIVND (reference sequence). CDR3 loop: CASNADRVIGANVLTF. The CDR3 region has the DNA TGTGCCAGTAACGCGGACAGGGTCATTGGGGCCAACGTCCTGACTTTC.

J is TRBJ1-4 and V is TRBV5-1; possible D gene TRBD1, 6 bases. The germline V gene has CDR1 SGHRS and CDR2 YFSETQ. This CDR3 is built from 16 residues. Trimming left V 5 bases short and J 2 bases short, with 16 bases between. Here the CDR3 DNA reads TGCGCCAGCAGTTCGGACAGCCTGGGGACTAATGAAAAACTGTTTTTT. Residues: CASSSDSLGTNEKLFF. Together with reference TRBV5-1 and TRBJ1-4, the CDR3 gives the full variable domain: KAGVTQTPRYLIKTRGQQVTLSCSPISGHRSVSWYQQTPGQGLQFLFEYFSETQRNKGNFPGRFSGRQFSNSRSEMNVSTLELGDSALYLCASSSDSLGTNEKLFFGSGTQLSVL.

The chain has TRBV2 and TRBJ1-6; 9 nucleotides agree with TRBD1. The CDR3 runs to 14 residues. Germline CDR1 reads SNHLY; CDR2 reads FYNNEI. V was clipped by 9 bases and J by 8 bases; unmatched bases: 8. CDR3 DNA: TGTGCCAGGACTTGGGACAGGGAGGATTCACCCCTCCACTTT. Encoded protein: CARTWDREDSPLHF.

There are a few counts of this clone. The chain joins TRBV12-3 or TRBV12-4 to TRBJ1-6; D unclear. This CDR3 comprises 13 residues. V shed 9 bases and J shed 8 bases, with 14 bases lying between them. The CDR3 region has the DNA TGTGCCAGTGGGCCAACGAGACATTCACCCCTCCACTTT. Translation: CASGPTRHSPLHF.

V gene TRBV18 combines with J gene TRBJ1-5; D possibly corresponds to TRBD1 (5 bases). Germline V gene sequence: CDR1 KGHSH, CDR2 LQKENI. Deletions cut 5 bases from V and 2 bases from J, with 16 bases between. CDR3 size: 16 residues. In DNA form, the CDR3 reads TGTGCCAGCTCAAGTATGGAGGGGATGGGCAATCAGCCCCAGCATTTT. Amino acids: CASSSMEGMGNQPQHF.